This record concerns one T cell receptor beta chain sequence. This clonotype was observed many times. Its antigen has not been determined. Base-call qualities are not available, and no considerably larger clone is one nucleotide away. The TCR beta CDR3 regions were amplified from RNA transcripts. For the first round of RT-PCR on the TCR CDR3, the HTBI primer set was used together with the Qiagen OneStep RT-PCR kit. Libraries were constructed in a second round of multiplex PCR, after which size selection and purification were performed. The libraries were sequenced on an Illumina HiSeq2000 using paired-end 100 bp reads. Per the original workflow: SOAPnuke was used to process the raw data, with reads discarded if the reads contained adapters or uncalled bases, had a mean Phred below 15, or lacked an exact constant-primer or identifier match. High-quality paired reads were merged using COPE v1.2.5, and each unique nucleotide sequence was defined as a clonotype. MiTCR v1.1 was used to align clonotypes to the IMGT TRBV, TRBD and TRBJ reference segments. The analysis was restricted to V-J combinations with a frequency above 0.0001, which together covered 99% to 99.2% of the repertoires. The TCS score was defined as the ratio of F50 (clonal expansion) to E x V (chaos), calculated using BLOSUM62-based TCRdist between CDR3 peptides within each V-J. Welch's t-statistics and random forest reduced fewer than 600 V-J features to about 13, which were used in a naive Bayes classifier (R e1071). The raw public data were reprocessed by TCRdb itself: fastp quality trimming at Q25, MiXCR clonotype calling, in-frame beta chains only. Each CDR3 protein gets just one entry, which takes the most common genes and DNA from the rows behind it. In this record, the V and J calls reflect TCRdb's handling and not the investigators' own analysis. Here the sample has more than 500,000 distinct CDR3 sequences; 15% to 20% occur a single time. The ten most abundant clones make up 3.5% to 4% of the sample.

According to the germline V gene, CDR1 reads SGHRS and CDR2 reads YFSETQ. The CDR3 holds 14 amino acids from the cysteine to the phenylalanine. Only the CDR3 part of the read is kept: 42 bases, read in frame from the first base. V is reduced by 0 bases and J by 3 bases, leaving a spacing of 7 bases between them. This sample is drawn from a study of T cells in Graves' hyperthyroidism and ophthalmopathy (dated by TCRdb to about 2019). Regarding the complete study: Peripheral blood was sampled at the time of initial diagnosis, prior to any treatment. The 75 to 100 discovery patients were divided at random into training and test sets in a 7:3 ratio. A discovery cohort of roughly 96 patients, roughly 43 with Graves' ophthalmopathy and about 58 with stable Graves' hyperthyroidism, was used to find distinguishing TCR V-J signatures. After blood sampling, hyperthyroidism patients were treated with methimazole at a starting dose of 30 mg daily, and ophthalmopathy patients were treated with high-dose intravenous methylprednisolone. Whether ophthalmopathy could be predicted prospectively was tested in an independent validation cohort made up of 18 to 20 hyperthyroidism patients plus 17 patients who later progressed to ophthalmopathy. In several Graves' hyperthyroidism patients, the study also compared T-cell repertoires from thyroid tissue with T-cell repertoires from blood. According to the paper, TCR Vbeta CDR3 sequencing was carried out on roughly 130 peripheral blood samples, which came from around 43 ophthalmopathy, approximately 78 hyperthyroidism and roughly 17 progressor patients. Points the paper makes about the study in general: No statistical method was used to set the sample size in advance, and investigators knew the group allocation. In validation, the model predicted progression to ophthalmopathy a median of about 6.5 months before onset, with approximately 71% sensitivity and 72.22% specificity. In cross-validation, a model built on a 13 V-J signature told ophthalmopathy apart from stable hyperthyroidism with approximately 90% sensitivity and about 81% specificity, and in testing the same model reached 80%/75%. Most expanded thyroid clonotypes (frequency above 0.001) were also detected in blood, suggesting blood repertoires may reflect thyroid immune responses.

Stable Graves' hyperthyroidism was defined as the absence of progression to ophthalmopathy over 18 months of follow-up. Hyperthyroidism patients were newly diagnosed, with disease duration under 2 months, and aged 18 to 65 years. The study excluded patients with uncontrolled infections, other autoimmune diseases, pregnancy or lactation. Diagnoses relied on clinical symptoms, serum thyroxine and TRAb, thyroid ultrasound and orbital computed tomography. Ficoll-Paque density gradient centrifugation was used to isolate PBMCs from 8.5 to 10 ml of fresh peripheral blood. Trizol reagent was used to extract total RNA, and RNA quality was then checked on an Agilent 2100 Bioanalyzer.

In this chain, TRBV5-1 is recombined with TRBJ2-1, with an unclear D gene assignment. The source material was blood. The origin of this receptor is a woman aged 25-40 years with Graves' hyperthyroidism. The DNA sequence follows: TGCGCCAGCAGCTTGGTTTCGGTCTACAATGAGCAGTTCTTC. The encoded protein is CASSLVSVYNEQFF.